One sample yielded the 11 T cell receptor beta chains listed below, sequenced in a study of human CD8 memory T cell subsets. Production of TCR beta libraries used UMI-labeled 5' RACE as the method. Each CDR3 protein gets one entry in TCRdb, which reprocessed the 5' RACE reads and gives no DNA. The sample data list under 6,000 distinct CDR3 sequences. The sample was CD8+ T cells from PBMCs. These receptors came from a human donor in good health.

CDR3 protein: CASSQDEALPYEQYF. V gene TRBV14 combines with J gene TRBJ2-7. The germline CDR1 and CDR2 sequences are SGHDN and FVKESK. The CDR3 consists of 15 residues.

The V gene is TRBV2, the J gene TRBJ2-2; lacking DNA, the TRBD1 call made by TCRdb goes unchecked. The CDR3 sequence is 15 residues long. Germline V gene sequence: CDR1 SNHLY, CDR2 FYNNEI. This chain's CDR3 is CASSMGQFSTGELFF.

The chain uses TRBV11-2 and TRBJ2-5; the D gene TCRdb calls, TRBD1, cannot be checked with no DNA. CDR1 SGHAT and CDR2 FQNNGV come from the germline V gene. This CDR3 spans 15 amino acids. CDR3 sequence: CASSSPGHQKETQYF. The variable domain in full, completed from reference TRBV11-2 and TRBJ2-5, reads EAGVAQSPRYKIIEKRQSVAFWCNPISGHATLYWYQQILGQGPKLLIQFQNNGVVDDSQLPKDRFSAERLKGVDSTLKIQPAKLEDSAVYLCASSSPGHQKETQYFGPGTRLLVL.

The genes are TRBV11-2 and TRBJ2-2; checking the TCRdb D call of TRBD2 is not possible without DNA. This CDR3 is 14 amino acids long. Germline CDR1 SGHAT, CDR2 FQNNGV. The CDR3 sequence: CASSLTLASGELFF.

J is TRBJ2-1 and V is TRBV5-1; lacking DNA, the TRBD2 call made by TCRdb goes unchecked. The CDR3 consists of 12 residues. The germline V gene encodes CDR1 SGHRS and CDR2 YFSETQ. The CDR3 loop is CASSLNQREQFF.

V and J are TRBV11-3 and TRBJ2-3. The CDR3 length is 15 residues. Germline V gene data show CDR1 as SGHNT and CDR2 as YENEEA. Here the CDR3 reads CASSLGELYTDTQYF. The whole variable domain, filled in from reference TRBV11-3 and TRBJ2-3, reads EAGVVQSPRYKIIEKKQPVAFWCNPISGHNTLYWYLQNLGQGPELLIRYENEEAVDDSQLPKDRFSAERLKGVDSTLKIQPAELGDSAVYLCASSLGELYTDTQYFGPGTRLTVL.

The chain links TRBV6-5 to TRBJ2-7; TCRdb returns TRBD1, unconfirmable since there is no DNA. Germline CDR1 and CDR2: MNHEY and SVGAGI. The CDR3 consists of 13 residues. CDR3 amino acids: CASNAEHRDEQYF.

The chain employs TRBV2 and TRBJ1-5. Germline V lookup: CDR1 SNHLY, CDR2 FYNNEI. The CDR3 length is 13 residues. CDR3 amino acids: CASSDIPSQPQHF.

V is TRBV12-3 or TRBV12-4 and J is TRBJ1-6; the D call of TRBD1 rests on TCRdb alone, since no DNA is present to check it. The CDR3 contains 15 residues. The CDR3 region is CASSFGAQGDSPLHF.

The J gene is TRBJ2-5, the V gene TRBV14; as DNA is missing, the TRBD1 call by TCRdb cannot be tested. The germline V gene has CDR1 SGHDN and CDR2 FVKESK. The CDR3 runs 15 residues. The CDR3 spells CASSQGQGAAETQYF.

The chain combines TRBV3-1 with TRBJ2-4. Germline V gives CDR1 LGHDT, CDR2 YNNKEL (reference sequence). The CDR3 has 15 amino acids. The CDR3 spells CASSQVGGAKNIQYF. Full variable domain (rest looked up from reference TRBV3-1 and TRBJ2-4): DTAVSQTPKYLVTQMGNDKSIKCEQNLGHDTMYWYKQDSKKFLKIMFSYNNKELIINETVPNRFSPKSPDKAHLNLHINSLELGDSAVYFCASSQVGGAKNIQYFGAGTRLSVL.